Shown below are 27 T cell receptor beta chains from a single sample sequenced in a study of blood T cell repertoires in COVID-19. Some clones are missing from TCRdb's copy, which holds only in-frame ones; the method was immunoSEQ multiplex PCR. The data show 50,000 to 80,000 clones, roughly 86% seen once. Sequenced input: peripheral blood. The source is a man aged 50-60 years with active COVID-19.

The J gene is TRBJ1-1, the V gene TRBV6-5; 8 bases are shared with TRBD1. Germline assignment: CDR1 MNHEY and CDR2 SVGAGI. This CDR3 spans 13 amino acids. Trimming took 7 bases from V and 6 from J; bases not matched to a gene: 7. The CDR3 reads CASNGQGRPEAFF. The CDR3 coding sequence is TGTGCCAGCAACGGACAGGGTAGGCCTGAAGCTTTCTTT.

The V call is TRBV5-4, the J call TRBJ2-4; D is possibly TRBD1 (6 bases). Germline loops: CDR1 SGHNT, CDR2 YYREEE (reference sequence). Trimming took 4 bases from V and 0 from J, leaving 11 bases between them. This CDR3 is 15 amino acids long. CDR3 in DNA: TGTGCCAGCAGCAGCAGGGGTGCAGCCAAAAACATTCAGTACTTC. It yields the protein CASSSRGAAKNIQYF.

CDR3 sequence: CASRVGTRAGNEQFF. CDR3 DNA: TGTGCCAGCAGGGTCGGGACTAGAGCAGGCAATGAGCAGTTCTTC. The chain carries TRBV2 and TRBJ2-1; 8 bases line up with TRBD2. Germline V gene data show CDR1 as SNHLY and CDR2 as FYNNEI. The CDR3 sequence is 15 residues long. With 6 bases clipped from V and 6 bases from J, the junction kept 10 bases outside the gene matches.

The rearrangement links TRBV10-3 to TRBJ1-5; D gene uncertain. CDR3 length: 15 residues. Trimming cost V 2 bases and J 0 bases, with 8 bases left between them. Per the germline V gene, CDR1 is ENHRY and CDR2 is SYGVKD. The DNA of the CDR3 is TGTGCCATCAGTGAGGGTCAGGATAGCAATCAGCCCCAGCATTTT. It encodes CAISEGQDSNQPQHF.

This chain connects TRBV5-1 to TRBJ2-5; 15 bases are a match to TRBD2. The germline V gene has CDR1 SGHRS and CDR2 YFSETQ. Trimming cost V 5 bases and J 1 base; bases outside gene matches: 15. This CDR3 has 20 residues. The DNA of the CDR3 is TGCGCCAGCAGGTCGACACCCGGGACTAGCGGGGGGATTCTCCAAGAGACCCAGTACTTC. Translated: CASRSTPGTSGGILQETQYF.

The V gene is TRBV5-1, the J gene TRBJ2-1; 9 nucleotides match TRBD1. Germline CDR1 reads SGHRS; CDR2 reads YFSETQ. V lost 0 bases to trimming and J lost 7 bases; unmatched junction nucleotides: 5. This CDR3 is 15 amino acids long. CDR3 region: CASSLGQGEGNEQFF. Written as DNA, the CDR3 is TGCGCCAGCAGCTTGGGACAGGGGGAGGGGAATGAGCAGTTCTTC.

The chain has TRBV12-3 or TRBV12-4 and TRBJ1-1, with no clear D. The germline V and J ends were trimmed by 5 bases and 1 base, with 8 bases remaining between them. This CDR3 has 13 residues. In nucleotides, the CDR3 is TGTGCCAGCAGTACAGAGGGGAACACTGAAGCTTTCTTT. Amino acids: CASSTEGNTEAFF.

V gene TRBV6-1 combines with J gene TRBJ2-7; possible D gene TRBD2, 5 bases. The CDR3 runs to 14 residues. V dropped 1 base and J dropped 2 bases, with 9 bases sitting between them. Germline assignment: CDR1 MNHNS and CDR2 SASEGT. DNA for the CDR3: TGTGCCAGCAGTGAAGGTGGGAGAGCCTACGAGCAGTACGTC. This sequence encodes CASSEGGRAYEQYV.

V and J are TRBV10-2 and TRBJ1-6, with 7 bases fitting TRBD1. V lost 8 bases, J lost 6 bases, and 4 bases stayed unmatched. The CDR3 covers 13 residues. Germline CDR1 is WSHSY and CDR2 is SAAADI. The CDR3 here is CASEDRINSPLHF. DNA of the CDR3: TGCGCCAGCGAGGACAGGATTAATTCACCCCTCCACTTT.

Here the CDR3 reads CASSPGTALTSYNSPLHF. DNA of the CDR3: TGTGCCAGCAGCCCCGGGACAGCTCTAACCTCCTATAATTCACCCCTCCACTTT. J is TRBJ1-6 and V is TRBV5-4; 7 bases fit TRBD1. CDR1 SGHNT and CDR2 YYREEE come from the germline V gene (reference sequence). CDR3 length equals 18 residues. Losses at the gene ends were 4 bases for V and 0 bases for J; bases not matched to a gene: 10. The whole variable domain, remainder taken from reference TRBV5-4 and TRBJ1-6, is ETGVTQSPTHLIKTRGQQVTLRCSSQSGHNTVSWYQQALGQGPQFIFQYYREEENGRGNFPPRFSGLQFPNYSSELNVNALELDDSALYLCASSPGTALTSYNSPLHFGNGTRLTVT.

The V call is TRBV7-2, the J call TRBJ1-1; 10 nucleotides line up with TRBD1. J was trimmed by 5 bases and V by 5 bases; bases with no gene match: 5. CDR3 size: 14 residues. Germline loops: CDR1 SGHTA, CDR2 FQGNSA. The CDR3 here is CASSRDRGRTEAFF. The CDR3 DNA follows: TGTGCCAGCAGCCGGGACAGGGGAAGAACTGAAGCTTTCTTT.

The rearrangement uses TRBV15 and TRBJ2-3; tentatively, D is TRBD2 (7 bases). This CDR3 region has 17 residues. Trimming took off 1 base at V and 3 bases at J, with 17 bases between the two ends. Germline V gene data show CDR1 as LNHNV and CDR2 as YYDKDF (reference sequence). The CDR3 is CATSRGGARERTDTQYF. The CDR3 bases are TGTGCCACCAGCAGAGGGGGGGCGCGGGAGCGGACAGATACGCAGTATTTT.

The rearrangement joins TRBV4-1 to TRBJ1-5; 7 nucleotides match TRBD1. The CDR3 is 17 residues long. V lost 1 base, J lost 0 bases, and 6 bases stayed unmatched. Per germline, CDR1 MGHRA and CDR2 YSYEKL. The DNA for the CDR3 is TGCGCCAGCAGCCAAGTCGCGACAGGGATTAGCAATCAGCCCCAGCATTTT. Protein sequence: CASSQVATGISNQPQHF.

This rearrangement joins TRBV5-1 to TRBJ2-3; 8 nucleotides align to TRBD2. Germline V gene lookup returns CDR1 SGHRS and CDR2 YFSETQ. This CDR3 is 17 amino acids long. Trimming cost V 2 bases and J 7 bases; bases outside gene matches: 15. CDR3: CASSFDFGSGEENTQYF. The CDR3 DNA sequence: TGCGCCAGCAGCTTTGATTTTGGTAGCGGGGAAGAGAATACGCAGTATTTT.

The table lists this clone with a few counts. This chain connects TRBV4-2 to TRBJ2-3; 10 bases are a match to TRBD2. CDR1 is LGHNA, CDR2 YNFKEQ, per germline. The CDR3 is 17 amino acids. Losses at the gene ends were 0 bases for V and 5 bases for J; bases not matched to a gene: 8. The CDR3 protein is CASSQERSGRVGDTQYF. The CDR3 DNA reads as TGTGCCAGCAGCCAAGAACGGAGCGGGAGGGTAGGAGATACGCAGTATTTT.

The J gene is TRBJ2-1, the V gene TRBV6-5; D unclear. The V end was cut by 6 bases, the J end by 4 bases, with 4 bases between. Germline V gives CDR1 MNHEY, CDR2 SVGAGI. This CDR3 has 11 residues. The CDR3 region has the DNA TGTGCCAGCAGAGAGTACAATGAGCAGTTCTTC. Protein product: CASREYNEQFF.

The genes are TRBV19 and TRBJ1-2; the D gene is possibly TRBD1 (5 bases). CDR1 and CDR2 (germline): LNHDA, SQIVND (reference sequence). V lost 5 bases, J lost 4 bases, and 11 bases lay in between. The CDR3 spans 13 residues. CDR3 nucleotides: TGTGCCAGTAGTCTAACGACAGTCTATGGCTACACCTTC. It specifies CASSLTTVYGYTF.

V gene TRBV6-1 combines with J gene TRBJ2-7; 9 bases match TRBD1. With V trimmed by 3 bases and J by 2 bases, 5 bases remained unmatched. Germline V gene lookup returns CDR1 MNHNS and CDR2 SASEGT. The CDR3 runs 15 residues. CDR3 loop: CASSDRQGGPYEQYF. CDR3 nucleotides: TGTGCCAGCAGTGATAGACAGGGGGGCCCCTACGAGCAGTACTTC.

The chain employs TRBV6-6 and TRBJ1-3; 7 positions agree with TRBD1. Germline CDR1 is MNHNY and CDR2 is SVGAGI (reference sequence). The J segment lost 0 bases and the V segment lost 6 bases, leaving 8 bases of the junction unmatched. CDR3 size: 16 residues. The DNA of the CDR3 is TGTGCCAGCAGCCCCAGCGGACAGGCCTCTGGAAACACCATATATTTT. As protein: CASSPSGQASGNTIYF.

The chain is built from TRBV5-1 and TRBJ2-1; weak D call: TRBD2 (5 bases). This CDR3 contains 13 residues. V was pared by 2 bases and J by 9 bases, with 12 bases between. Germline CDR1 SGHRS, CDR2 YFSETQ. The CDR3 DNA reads TGCGCCAGCAGCTTACCCGGTGCGGGTGAGCAGTTCTTC. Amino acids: CASSLPGAGEQFF.

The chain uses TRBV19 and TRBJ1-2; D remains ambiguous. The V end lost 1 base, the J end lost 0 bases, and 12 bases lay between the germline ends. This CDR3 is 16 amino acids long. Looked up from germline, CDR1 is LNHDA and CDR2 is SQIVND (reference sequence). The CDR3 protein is CASSIALLDANYGYTF. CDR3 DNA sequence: TGTGCCAGTAGTATAGCCCTCCTAGACGCTAACTATGGCTACACCTTC. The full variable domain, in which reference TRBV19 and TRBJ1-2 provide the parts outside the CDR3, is DGGITQSPKYLFRKEGQNVTLSCEQNLNHDAMYWYRQDPGQGLRLIYYSQIVNDFQKGDIAEGYSVSREKKESFPLTVTSAQKNPTAFYLCASSIALLDANYGYTFGSGTRLTVV.

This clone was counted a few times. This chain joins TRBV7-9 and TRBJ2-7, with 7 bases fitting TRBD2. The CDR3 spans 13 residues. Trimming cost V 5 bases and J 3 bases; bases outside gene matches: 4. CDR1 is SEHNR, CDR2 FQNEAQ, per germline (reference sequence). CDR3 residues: CASSSGTIYEQYF. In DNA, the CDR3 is TGTGCCAGCAGCAGCGGGACGATCTACGAGCAGTACTTC.

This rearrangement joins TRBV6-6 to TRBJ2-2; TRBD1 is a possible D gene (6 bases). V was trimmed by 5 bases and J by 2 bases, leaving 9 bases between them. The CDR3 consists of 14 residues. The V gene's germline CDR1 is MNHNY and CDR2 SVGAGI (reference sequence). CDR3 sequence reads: CASSRTVNTGELFF. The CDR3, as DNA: TGTGCCAGCAGTAGGACAGTAAACACCGGGGAGCTGTTTTTT.

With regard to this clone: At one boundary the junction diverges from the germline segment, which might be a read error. The CDR3 protein is CASSVNRGLPSF. In DNA, the CDR3 is TGTGCCAGCAGCGTAAACAGGGGGCTCCCTTCGTTT. The rearrangement links TRBV5-4 to TRBJ1-1; 9 positions match TRBD1. CDR3 size: 12 residues. Germline assignment: CDR1 SGHNT and CDR2 YYREEE (reference sequence).

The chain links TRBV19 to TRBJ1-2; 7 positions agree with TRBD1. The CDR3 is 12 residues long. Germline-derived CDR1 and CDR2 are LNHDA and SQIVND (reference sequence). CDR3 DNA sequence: TGTGCTACAGGGGTTGCTCCCTTCGGCTACACCTTC. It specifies CATGVAPFGYTF.

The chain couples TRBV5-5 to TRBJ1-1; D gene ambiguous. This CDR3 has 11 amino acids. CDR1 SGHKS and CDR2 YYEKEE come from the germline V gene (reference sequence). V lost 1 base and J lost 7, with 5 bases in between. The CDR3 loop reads CASSLRSEAFF. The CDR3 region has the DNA TGTGCCAGCAGCTTGAGGAGTGAAGCTTTCTTT.

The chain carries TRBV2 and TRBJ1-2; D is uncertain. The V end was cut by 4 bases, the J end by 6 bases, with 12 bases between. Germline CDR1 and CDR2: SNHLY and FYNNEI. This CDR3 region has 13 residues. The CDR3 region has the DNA TGTGCCAGCAGTGTACAATATCACGATGGCTACACCTTC. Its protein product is CASSVQYHDGYTF.